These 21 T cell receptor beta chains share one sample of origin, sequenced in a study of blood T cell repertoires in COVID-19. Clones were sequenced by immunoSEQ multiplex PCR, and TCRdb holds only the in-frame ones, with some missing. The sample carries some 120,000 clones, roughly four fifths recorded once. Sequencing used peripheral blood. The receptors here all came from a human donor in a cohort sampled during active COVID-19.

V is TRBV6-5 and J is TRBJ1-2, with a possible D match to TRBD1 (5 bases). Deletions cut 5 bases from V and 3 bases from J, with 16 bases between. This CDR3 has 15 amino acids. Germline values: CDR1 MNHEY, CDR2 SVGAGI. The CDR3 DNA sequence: TGTGCCAGCAGTCAAACAGGACGAGGCGACTATGGCTACACCTTC. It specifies CASSQTGRGDYGYTF.

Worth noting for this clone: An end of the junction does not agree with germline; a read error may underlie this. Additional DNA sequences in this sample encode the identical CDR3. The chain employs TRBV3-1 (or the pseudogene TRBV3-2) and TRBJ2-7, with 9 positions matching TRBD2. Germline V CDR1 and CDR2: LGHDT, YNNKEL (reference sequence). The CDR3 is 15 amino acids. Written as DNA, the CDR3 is TGTGCCCGCAGCCAAGTCGCGGGGGGGCGGGTAGAGCAGTACTTC. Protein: CARSQVAGGRVEQYF.

The CDR3, as DNA: TGCAGCGGATCCCGAGGAGGGCAAAGCACAGATACGCAGTATTTT. The encoded protein is CSGSRGGQSTDTQYF. V is TRBV29-1 and J is TRBJ2-3, with D perhaps TRBD2 (6 bases). Germline V gives CDR1 SQVTM, CDR2 ANQGSEA. V lost 7 bases to trimming and J lost 0 bases, with 17 bases between them. The CDR3 has 15 amino acids.

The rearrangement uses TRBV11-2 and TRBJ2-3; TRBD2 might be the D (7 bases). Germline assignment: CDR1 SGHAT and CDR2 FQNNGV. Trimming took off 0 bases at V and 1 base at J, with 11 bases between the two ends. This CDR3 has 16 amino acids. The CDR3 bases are TGTGCCAGCAGCTTAGATCGAGGGGGGGGCACAGATACGCAGTATTTT. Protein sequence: CASSLDRGGGTDTQYF.

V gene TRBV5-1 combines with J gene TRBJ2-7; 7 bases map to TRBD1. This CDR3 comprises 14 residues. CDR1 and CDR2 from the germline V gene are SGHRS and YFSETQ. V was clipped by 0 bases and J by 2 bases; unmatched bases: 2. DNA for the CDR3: TGCGCCAGCAGCTTGGAAGGGGGCCCCTACGAGCAGTACTTC. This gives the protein CASSLEGGPYEQYF.

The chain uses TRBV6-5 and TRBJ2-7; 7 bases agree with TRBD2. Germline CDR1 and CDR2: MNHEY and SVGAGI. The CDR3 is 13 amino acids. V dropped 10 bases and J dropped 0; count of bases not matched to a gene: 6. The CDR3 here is CATGDYPSYEQYF. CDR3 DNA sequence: TGTGCCACCGGGGACTACCCCTCCTACGAGCAGTACTTC.

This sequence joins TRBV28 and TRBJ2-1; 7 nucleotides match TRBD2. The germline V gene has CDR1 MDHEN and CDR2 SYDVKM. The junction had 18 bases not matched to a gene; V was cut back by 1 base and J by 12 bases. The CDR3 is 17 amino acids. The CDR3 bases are TGTGCCAGCAGTTTATACTCGTTGGGGGGGTCTTCCAGAGGGCAGTTCTTC. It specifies CASSLYSLGGSSRGQFF. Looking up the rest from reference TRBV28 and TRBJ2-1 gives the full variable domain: DVKVTQSSRYLVKRTGEKVFLECVQDMDHENMFWYRQDPGLGLRLIYFSYDVKMKEKGDIPEGYSVSREKKERFSLILESASTNQTSMYLCASSLYSLGGSSRGQFFGPGTRLTVL.

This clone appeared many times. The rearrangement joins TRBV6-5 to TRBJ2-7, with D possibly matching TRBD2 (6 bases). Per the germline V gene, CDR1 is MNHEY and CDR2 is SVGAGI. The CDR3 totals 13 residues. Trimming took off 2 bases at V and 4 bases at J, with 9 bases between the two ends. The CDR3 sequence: CASSYVGGYEQYF. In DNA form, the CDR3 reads TGTGCCAGCAGTTACGTGGGGGGATACGAGCAGTACTTC.

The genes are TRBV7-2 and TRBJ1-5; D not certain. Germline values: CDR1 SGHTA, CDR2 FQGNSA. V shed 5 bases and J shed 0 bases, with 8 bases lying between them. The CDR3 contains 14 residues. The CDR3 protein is CASSPDYSNQPQHF. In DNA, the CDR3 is TGTGCCAGCAGCCCCGACTATAGCAATCAGCCCCAGCATTTT.

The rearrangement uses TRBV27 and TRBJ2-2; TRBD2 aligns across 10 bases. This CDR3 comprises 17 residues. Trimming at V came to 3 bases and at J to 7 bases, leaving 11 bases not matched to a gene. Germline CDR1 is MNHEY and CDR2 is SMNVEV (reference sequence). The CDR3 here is CASSFRAGGAGIGELFF. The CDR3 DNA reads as TGTGCCAGCAGTTTCCGAGCGGGGGGGGCTGGAATCGGGGAGCTGTTTTTT.

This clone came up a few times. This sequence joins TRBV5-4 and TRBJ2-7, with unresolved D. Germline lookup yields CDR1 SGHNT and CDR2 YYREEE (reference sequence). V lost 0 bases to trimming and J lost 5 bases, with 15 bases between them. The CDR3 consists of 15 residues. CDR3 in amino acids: CASSLASRVDDEQYF. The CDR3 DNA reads TGTGCCAGCAGCTTGGCGTCACGGGTAGACGACGAGCAGTACTTC.

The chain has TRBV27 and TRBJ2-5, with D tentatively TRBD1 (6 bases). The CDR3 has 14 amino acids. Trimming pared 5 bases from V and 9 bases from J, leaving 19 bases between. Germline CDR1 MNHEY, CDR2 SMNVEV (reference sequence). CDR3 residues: CASSPREGVGAQYF. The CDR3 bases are TGTGCCAGCAGTCCCCGAGAGGGGGTAGGGGCCCAGTACTTC.

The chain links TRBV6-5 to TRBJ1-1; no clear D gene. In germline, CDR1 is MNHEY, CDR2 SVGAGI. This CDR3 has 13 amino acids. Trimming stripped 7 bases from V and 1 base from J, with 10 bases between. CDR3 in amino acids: CASNPRENTEAFF. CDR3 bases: TGTGCCAGCAATCCGCGCGAGAACACTGAAGCTTTCTTT.

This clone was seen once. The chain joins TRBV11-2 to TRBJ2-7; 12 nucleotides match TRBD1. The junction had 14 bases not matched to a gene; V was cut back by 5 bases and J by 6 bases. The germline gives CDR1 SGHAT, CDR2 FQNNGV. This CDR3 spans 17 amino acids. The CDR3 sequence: CASSLSTPGQGASEQYF. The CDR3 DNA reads TGTGCCAGCAGCCTATCGACGCCGGGACAGGGGGCCAGCGAGCAGTACTTC.

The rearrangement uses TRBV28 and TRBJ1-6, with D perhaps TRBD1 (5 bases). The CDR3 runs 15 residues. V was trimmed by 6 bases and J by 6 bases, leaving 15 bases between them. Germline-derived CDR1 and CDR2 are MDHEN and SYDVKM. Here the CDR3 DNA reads TGTGCCAGCAGCCCCGTAAGGGGATCTAATTCACCCCTCCACTTT. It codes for CASSPVRGSNSPLHF.

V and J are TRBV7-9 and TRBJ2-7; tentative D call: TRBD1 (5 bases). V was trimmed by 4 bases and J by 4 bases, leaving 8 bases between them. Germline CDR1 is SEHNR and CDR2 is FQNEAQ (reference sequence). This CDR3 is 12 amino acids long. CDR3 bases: TGTGCCAGCAGCTCCCAGGGATACGAGCAGTACTTC. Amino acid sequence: CASSSQGYEQYF.

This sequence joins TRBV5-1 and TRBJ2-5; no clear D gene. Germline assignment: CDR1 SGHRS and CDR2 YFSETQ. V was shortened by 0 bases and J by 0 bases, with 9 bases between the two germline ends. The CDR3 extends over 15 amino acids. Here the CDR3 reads CASSLGSRDQETQYF. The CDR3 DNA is TGCGCCAGCAGCTTGGGTTCTCGGGACCAAGAGACCCAGTACTTC.

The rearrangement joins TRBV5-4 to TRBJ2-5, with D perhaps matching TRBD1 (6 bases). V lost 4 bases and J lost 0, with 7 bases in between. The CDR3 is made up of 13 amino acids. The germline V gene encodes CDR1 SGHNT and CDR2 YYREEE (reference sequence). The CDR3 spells CASSRTDQETQYF. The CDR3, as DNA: TGTGCCAGCAGCCGGACAGACCAAGAGACCCAGTACTTC. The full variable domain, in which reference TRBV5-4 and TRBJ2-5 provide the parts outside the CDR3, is ETGVTQSPTHLIKTRGQQVTLRCSSQSGHNTVSWYQQALGQGPQFIFQYYREEENGRGNFPPRFSGLQFPNYSSELNVNALELDDSALYLCASSRTDQETQYFGPGTRLLVL.

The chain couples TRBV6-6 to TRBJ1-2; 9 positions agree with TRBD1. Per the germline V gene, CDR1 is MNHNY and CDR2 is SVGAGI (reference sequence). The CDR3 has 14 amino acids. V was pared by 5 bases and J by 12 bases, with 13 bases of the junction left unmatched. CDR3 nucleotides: TGTGCCAGCAGTCCCCGGGACAGGGTTTCAGAGAACACCTTC. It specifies CASSPRDRVSENTF.

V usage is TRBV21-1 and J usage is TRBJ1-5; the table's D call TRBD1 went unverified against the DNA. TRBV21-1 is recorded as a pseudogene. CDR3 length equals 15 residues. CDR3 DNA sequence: TGTGCCAGCAGCAAAGAGGCCAGGCCAAATCAGCCCCAGCATTTT. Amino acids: CASSKEARPNQPQHF.

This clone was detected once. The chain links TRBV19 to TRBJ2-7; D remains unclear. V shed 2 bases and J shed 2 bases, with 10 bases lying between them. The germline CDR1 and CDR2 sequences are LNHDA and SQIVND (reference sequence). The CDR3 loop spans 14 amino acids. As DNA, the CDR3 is TGTGCCAGTAGTATATTTCCGGGTACCTACGAGCAGTACTTC. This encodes CASSIFPGTYEQYF.